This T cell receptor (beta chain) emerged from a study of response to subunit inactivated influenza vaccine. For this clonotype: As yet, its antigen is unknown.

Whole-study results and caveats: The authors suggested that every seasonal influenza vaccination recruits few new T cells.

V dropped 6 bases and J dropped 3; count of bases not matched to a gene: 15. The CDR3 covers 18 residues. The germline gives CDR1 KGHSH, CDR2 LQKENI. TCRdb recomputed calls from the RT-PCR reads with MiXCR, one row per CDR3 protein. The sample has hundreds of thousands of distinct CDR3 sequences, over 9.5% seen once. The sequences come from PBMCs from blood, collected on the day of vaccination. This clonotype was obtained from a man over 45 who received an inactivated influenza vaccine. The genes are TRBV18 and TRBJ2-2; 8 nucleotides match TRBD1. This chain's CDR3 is CASSPSPMTGDHTGELFF. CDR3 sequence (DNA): TGTGCCAGCTCTCCAAGCCCTATGACAGGGGACCACACCGGGGAGCTGTTTTTT.